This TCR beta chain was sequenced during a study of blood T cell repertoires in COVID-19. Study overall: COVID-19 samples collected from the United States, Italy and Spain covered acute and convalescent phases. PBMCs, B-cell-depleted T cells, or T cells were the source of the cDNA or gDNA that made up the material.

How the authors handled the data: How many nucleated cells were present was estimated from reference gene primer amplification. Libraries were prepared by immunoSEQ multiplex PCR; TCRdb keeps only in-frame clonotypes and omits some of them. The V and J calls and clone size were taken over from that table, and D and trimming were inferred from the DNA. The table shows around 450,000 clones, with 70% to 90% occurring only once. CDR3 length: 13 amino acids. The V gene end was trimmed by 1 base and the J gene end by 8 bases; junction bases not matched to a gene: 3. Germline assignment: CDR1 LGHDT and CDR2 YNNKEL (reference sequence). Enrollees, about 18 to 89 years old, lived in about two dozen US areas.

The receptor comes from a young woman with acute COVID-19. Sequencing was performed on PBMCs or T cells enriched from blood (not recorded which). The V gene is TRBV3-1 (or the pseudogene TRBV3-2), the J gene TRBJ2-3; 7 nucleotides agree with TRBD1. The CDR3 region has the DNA TGTGCCAGCAGCCAAGGAAACAGGGGTACGCAGTATTTT. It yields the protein CASSQGNRGTQYF.